Sequencing of this T cell receptor (beta chain) was carried out in a study of cytomegalovirus exposure and HLA in healthy donors. Whole-study results and caveats: In vitro testing confirmed three CMV-associated chains as specific for CMV antigens. Analyzed later, most CMV-associated TCR beta chains appeared HLA-restricted. Previously analyzed data showed that most TCR beta V segments were productive at a frequency of about 90% or about 30%.

CDR1 is LGHNA, CDR2 YNFKEQ, per germline. The CDR3 length is 16 residues. Trimming stripped 0 bases from V and 8 bases from J, with 19 bases between. In the case of this clone: The antigen remains unidentified.

60 Vbeta and 13 Jbeta primers were used in PCR. Repertoires were generated with immunoSEQ multiplex PCR, while TCRdb's copy carries only in-frame clones and drops some. The repertoire holds more than 140,000 clones, with roughly 80% as singletons. The chain recombines TRBV4-2 with TRBJ1-1; no reliable D call. The sample was PBMCs. This TCR was sampled from a man in his forties or fifties in good health and CMV-seronegative. DNA of the CDR3: TGTGCCAGCAGCCAAGATGGAGGGCGGCTGGCGGGAGAAGCTTTCTTT. Protein product: CASSQDGGRLAGEAFF.